This TCR beta chain appears in the sequencing data of a study of T cells after yellow fever vaccination. Study outcomes and limitations: Peak timing came faster in the weaker secondary response, day 5 versus 15. Few clonotypes appeared in both CD4 and CD8 compartments.

Trimming stripped 5 bases from V and 0 bases from J, with 13 bases between. CDR3 length equals 15 residues. Germline CDR1 and CDR2: SGHAT and FQDESV (reference sequence). It was through 5'RACE template switching that TCR cDNA was made, with a universal primer site and UMIs added. TCRdb ran MiXCR on the 5' RACE reads and lists one entry per CDR3 protein. The data contain 300,000 to 350,000 distinct CDR3 sequences, approximately 4.3% of them singletons. This clonotype was counted many times. Its antigen is undetermined. This sequence joins TRBV11-1 and TRBJ1-1; no reliable D call. This material consisted of PBMCs, taken 15 days after the yellow fever booster vaccination. This clonotype originated in a man younger than 30 who received the YFV17D yellow fever vaccine. As DNA, the CDR3 is TGTGCCAGCAGCCCTCGGTTTGGGCTGAACACTGAAGCTTTCTTT. Translation: CASSPRFGLNTEAFF.